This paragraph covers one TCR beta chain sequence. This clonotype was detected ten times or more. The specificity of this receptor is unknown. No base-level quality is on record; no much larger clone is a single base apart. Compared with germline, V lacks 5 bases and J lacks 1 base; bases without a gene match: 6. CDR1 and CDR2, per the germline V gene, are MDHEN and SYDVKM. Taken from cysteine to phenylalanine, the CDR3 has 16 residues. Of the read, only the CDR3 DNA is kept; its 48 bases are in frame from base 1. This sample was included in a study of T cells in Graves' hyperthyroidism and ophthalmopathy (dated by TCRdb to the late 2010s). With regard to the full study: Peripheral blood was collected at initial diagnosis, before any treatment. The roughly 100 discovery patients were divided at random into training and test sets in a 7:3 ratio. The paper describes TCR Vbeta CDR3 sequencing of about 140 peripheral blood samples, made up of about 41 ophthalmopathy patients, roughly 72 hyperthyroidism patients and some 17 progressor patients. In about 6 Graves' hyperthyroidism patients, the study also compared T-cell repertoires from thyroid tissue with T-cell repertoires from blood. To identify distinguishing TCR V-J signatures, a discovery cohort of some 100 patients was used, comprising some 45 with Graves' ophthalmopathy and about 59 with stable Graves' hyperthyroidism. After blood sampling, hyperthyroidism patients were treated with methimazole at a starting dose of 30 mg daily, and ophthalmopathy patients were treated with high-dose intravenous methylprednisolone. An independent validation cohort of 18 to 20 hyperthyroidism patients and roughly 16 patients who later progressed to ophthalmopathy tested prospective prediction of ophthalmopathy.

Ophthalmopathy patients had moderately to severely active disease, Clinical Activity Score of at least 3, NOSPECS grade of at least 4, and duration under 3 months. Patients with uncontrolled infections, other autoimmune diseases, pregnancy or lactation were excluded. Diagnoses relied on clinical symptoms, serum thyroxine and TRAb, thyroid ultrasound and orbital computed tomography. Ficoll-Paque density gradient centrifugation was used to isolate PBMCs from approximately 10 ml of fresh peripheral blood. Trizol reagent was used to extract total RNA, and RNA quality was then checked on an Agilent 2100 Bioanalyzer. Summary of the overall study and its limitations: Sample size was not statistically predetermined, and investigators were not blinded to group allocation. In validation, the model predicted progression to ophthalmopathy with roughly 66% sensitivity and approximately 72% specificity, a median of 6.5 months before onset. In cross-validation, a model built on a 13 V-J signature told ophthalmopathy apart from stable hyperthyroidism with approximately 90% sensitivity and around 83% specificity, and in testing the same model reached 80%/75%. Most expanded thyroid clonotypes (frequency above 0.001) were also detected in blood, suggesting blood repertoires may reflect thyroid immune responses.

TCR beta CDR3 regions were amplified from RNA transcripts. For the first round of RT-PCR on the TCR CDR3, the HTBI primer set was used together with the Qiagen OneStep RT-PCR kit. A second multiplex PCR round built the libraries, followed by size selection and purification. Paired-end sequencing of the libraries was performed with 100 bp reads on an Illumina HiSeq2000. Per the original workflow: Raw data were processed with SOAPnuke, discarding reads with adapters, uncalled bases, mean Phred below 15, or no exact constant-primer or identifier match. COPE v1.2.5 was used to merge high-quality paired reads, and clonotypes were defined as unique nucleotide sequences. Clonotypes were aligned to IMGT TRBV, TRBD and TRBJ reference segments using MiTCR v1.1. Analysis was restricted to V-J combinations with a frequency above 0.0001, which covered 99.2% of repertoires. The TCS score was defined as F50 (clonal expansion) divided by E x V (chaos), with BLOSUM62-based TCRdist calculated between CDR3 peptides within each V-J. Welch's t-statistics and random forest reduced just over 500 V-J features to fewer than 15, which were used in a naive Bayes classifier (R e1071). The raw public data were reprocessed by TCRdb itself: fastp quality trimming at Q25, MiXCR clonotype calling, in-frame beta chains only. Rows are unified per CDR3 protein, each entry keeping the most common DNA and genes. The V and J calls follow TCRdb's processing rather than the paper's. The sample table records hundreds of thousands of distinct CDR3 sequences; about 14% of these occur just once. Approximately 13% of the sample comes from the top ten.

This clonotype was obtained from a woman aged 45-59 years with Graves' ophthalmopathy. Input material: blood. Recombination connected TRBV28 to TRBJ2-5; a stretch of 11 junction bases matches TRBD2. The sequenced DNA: TGTGCCAGCAGTCCCTTAGCGGGAGGGAGCCAAGAGACCCAGTACTTC. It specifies CASSPLAGGSQETQYF. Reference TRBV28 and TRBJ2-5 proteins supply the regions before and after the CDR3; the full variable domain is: DVKVTQSSRYLVKRTGEKVFLECVQDMDHENMFWYRQDPGLGLRLIYFSYDVKMKEKGDIPEGYSVSREKKERFSLILESASTNQTSMYLCASSPLAGGSQETQYFGPGTRLLVL.